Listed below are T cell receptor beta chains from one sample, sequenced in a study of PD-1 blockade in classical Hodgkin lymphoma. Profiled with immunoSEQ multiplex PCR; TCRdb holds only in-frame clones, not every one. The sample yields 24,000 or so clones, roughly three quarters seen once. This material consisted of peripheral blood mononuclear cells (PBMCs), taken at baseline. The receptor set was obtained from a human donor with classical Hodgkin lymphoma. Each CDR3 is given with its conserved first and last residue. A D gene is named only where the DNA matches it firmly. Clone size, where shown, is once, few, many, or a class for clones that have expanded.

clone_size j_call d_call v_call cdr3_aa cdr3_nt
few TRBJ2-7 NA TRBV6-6 CASSYTNEQYF TGTGCCAGCAGTTACACGAACGAGCAGTACTTC
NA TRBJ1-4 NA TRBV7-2 CASSLAFGGIEKLFF TGTGCCAGCAGCTTAGCTTTCGGGGGAATTGAAAAACTGTTTTTT
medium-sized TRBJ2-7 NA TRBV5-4 CASSPGTQYEQYF TGTGCCAGCAGCCCCGGGACACAGTACGAGCAGTACTTC
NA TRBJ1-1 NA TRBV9 CASSEVKGLNTEAFF TGTGCCAGCAGCGAAGTAAAGGGTTTGAACACTGAAGCTTTCTTT
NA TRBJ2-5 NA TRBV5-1 CASTQGGGEETQYF TGCGCCAGCACCCAAGGAGGGGGGGAAGAGACCCAGTACTTC
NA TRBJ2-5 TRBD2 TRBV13 CASSTRLAGGQETQYF TGTGCCAGCAGCACCCGACTAGCGGGGGGACAAGAGACCCAGTACTTC
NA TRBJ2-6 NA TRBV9 CASSVRVTASGANVLTF TGTGCCAGCAGCGTAAGGGTTACGGCTTCTGGGGCCAACGTCCTGACTTTC
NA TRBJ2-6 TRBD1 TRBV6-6 CASSPGTDSGANVLTF TGTGCCAGCAGTCCAGGGACAGACTCTGGGGCCAACGTCCTGACTTTC
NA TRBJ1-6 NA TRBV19 CASSIDPIFNSPLHF TGTGCCAGTAGTATCGACCCGATTTTCAATTCACCCCTCCACTTT
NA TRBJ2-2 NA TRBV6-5 CASSPTGPTTGELFF TGTGCCAGCAGCCCTACTGGGCCCACCACCGGGGAGCTGTTTTTT
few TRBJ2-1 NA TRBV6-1 CASSEAYSHNEQFF TGTGCCAGCAGTGAAGCGTATAGTCACAATGAGCAGTTCTTC
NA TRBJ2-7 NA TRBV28 CASSLWTTTPGPDYSYEQYF TGTGCCAGCAGTTTATGGACTACAACCCCGGGCCCAGACTACTCCTACGAGCAGTACTTC
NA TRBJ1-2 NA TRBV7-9 CASSAGVAYGYTF TGTGCCAGCAGCGCCGGAGTAGCGTATGGCTACACCTTC
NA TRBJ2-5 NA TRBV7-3 CASSLNIQETQYF TGTGCCAGCAGCTTAAATATCCAAGAGACCCAGTACTTC
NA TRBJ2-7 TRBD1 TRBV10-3 CAISRTGYEQYF TGTGCCATCAGTCGGACAGGCTACGAGCAGTACTTC
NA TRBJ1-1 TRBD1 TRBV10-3 CAISEPGTGRTEAFF TGTGCCATCAGTGAGCCTGGGACAGGGAGGACTGAAGCTTTCTTT
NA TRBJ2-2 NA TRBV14 CASSQEGVLLGDTGELFF TGTGCCAGCAGCCAAGAGGGGGTACTCCTAGGGGACACCGGGGAGCTGTTTTTT
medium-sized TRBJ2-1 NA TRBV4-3 CASSQDFTGSFYNEQFF TGCGCCAGCAGCCAAGATTTTACAGGGAGCTTCTACAATGAGCAGTTCTTC
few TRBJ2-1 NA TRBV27 CASSLVMDNEQFF TGTGCCAGCAGTTTGGTAATGGACAATGAGCAGTTCTTC
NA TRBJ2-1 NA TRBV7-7 CASSPGQNNEQFF TGTGCTAGCAGCCCCGGACAGAACAATGAGCAGTTCTTC
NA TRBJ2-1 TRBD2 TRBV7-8 CASSIRTSGGAYNEQFF TGTGCCAGCAGCATCAGGACTAGCGGGGGGGCTTACAATGAGCAGTTCTTC
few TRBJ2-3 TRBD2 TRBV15 CATSREFPGLGGTQYF TGTGCCACCAGCAGAGAATTCCCAGGACTAGGAGGTACGCAGTATTTT
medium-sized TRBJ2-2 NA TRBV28 CASSPRDRGNTGELFF TGTGCCAGCAGTCCCCGGGACCGGGGAAACACCGGGGAGCTGTTTTTT
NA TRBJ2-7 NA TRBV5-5 CASSLEVGMPYEQYF TGTGCCAGCAGCTTGGAGGTGGGAATGCCCTACGAGCAGTACTTC
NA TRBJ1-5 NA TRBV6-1 CASSDYSNQPQHF TGTGCCAGCTCAGATTATAGCAATCAGCCCCAGCATTTT
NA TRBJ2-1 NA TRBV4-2 CASSQDLPPAAPRAYNEQFF TGTGCCAGCAGCCAAGATCTCCCCCCAGCCGCGCCTAGGGCCTACAATGAGCAGTTCTTC
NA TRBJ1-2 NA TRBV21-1 CASSPGPNTGGYTF TGTGCCAGCAGCCCTGGGCCTAACACGGGTGGCTACACCTTC
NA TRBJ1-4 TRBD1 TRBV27 CASSLSAETGGTNEKLFF TGTGCCAGCAGTTTATCGGCAGAGACAGGGGGCACTAATGAAAAACTGTTTTTT
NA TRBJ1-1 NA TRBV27 CASSLWGVEVTEAFF TGTGCCAGCAGTTTATGGGGGGTTGAGGTCACTGAAGCTTTCTTT
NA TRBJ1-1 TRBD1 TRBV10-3 CAISAATGQRAFF TGTGCCATCAGTGCCGCGACGGGACAGAGAGCTTTCTTT
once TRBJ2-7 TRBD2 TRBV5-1 CASSLGGRGTYEQYF TGCGCCAGCAGCTTGGGTGGGCGGGGGACTTACGAGCAGTACTTC
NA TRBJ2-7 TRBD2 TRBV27 CASSFGGGPYEQYF TGTGCCAGCAGTTTCGGGGGGGGCCCCTACGAGCAGTACTTC
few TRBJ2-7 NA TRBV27 CASRDRLSVATYEQYF TGTGCCAGCAGAGATAGACTCTCAGTGGCCACCTACGAGCAGTACTTC
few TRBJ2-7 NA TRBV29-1 CSVELGDSSYEQYF TGCAGCGTTGAGCTGGGGGATAGCTCCTACGAGCAGTACTTC
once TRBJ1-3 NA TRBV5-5 CASSIGQQGGNTIYF TGTGCCAGCAGCATAGGGCAGCAGGGTGGAAACACCATATATTTT
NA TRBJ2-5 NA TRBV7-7 CACYIETQYF TGTGCTTGTTATATAGAGACCCAGTACTTC
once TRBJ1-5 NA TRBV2 CASSDGRNNQPQHF TGTGCCAGCAGTGATGGAAGGAACAATCAGCCCCAGCATTTT
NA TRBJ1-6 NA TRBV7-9 CASSSQGSYNSPLHF TGTGCCAGCAGCTCTCAGGGTTCCTATAATTCACCCCTCCACTTT
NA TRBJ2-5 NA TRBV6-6 CASSYEAEETQYF TGTGCCAGCAGTTACGAGGCAGAAGAGACCCAGTACTTC
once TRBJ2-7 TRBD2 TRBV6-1 CASSSGLATEQYF TGTGCCAGCAGCTCGGGACTAGCGACAGAGCAGTACTTC
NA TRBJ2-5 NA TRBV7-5 CARSRWTLGQETQYF TGTGCCAGAAGCCGGTGGACCTTGGGTCAGGAGACCCAGTACTTC
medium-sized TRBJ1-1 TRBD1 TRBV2 CASSTNQGAFTEAFF TGTGCCAGCAGTACAAACCAGGGGGCATTCACTGAAGCTTTCTTT
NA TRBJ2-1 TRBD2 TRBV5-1 CASSLIAGEVLLGNEQFF TGCGCCAGCAGCTTAATAGCGGGGGAAGTTTTGCTGGGCAATGAGCAGTTCTTC
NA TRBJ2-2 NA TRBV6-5 CASSYFSGNTGELFF TGTGCCAGCAGTTATTTCTCTGGTAACACCGGGGAGCTGTTTTTT
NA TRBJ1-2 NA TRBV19 CASMGGTIYGYTF TGTGCCAGTATGGGGGGGACAATCTATGGCTACACCTTC
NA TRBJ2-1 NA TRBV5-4 CASNLGNEQFF TGTGCCAGCAACCTAGGTAATGAGCAGTTCTTC
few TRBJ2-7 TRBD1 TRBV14 CASSQFPDRGDYYEQYF TGTGCCAGCAGCCAATTCCCGGACAGGGGGGATTACTACGAGCAGTACTTC
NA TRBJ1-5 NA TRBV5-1 CASSLGRFNQPQHF TGCGCCAGCAGCTTGGGTCGGTTCAATCAGCCCCAGCATTTT
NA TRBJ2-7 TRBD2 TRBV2 CASSGVAGDYEQYF TGTGCCAGCAGTGGAGTAGCGGGGGACTACGAGCAGTACTTC
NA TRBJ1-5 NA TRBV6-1 CASSEPSGVSNQPQHF TGTGCCAGCAGTGAACCATCGGGGGTAAGCAATCAGCCCCAGCATTTT
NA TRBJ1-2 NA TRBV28 CASSIDSTYGYTF TGTGCCAGCAGCATCGACAGTACCTATGGCTACACCTTC